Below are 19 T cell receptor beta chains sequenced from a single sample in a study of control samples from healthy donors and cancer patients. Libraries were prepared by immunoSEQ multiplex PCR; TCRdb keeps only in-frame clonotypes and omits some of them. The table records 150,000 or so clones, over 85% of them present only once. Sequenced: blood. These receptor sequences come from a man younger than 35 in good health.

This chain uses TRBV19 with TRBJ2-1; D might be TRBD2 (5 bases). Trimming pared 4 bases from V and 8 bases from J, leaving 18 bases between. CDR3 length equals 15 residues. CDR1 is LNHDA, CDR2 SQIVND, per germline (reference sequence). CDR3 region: CASSTLRELVDEQFF. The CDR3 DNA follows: TGTGCCAGTAGTACCCTACGGGAACTAGTCGATGAGCAGTTCTTC. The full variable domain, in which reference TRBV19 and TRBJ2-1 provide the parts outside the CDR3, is DGGITQSPKYLFRKEGQNVTLSCEQNLNHDAMYWYRQDPGQGLRLIYYSQIVNDFQKGDIAEGYSVSREKKESFPLTVTSAQKNPTAFYLCASSTLRELVDEQFFGPGTRLTVL.

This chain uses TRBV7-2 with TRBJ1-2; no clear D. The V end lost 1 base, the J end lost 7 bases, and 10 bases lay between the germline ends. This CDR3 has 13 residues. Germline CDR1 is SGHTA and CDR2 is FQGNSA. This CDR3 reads CASSLGPLRGYTF. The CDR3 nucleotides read TGTGCCAGCAGCTTAGGTCCCCTTCGTGGCTACACCTTC.

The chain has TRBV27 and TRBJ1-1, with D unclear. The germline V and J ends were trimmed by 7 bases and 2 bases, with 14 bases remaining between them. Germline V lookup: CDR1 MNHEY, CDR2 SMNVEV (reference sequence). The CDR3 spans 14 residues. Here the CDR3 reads CASNIRPFNTEAFF. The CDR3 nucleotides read TGTGCCAGCAACATCAGGCCTTTCAACACTGAAGCTTTCTTT.

DNA of the CDR3: TGTGCCAGCAGCCAGAAACAGTCACAGCCCCAGCATTTT. Translated: CASSQKQSQPQHF. The rearrangement links TRBV3-1 (or the pseudogene TRBV3-2) to TRBJ1-5; D is ambiguous. V was shortened by 3 bases and J by 7 bases, with 10 bases between the two germline ends. CDR3 length: 13 residues. Germline V CDR1 and CDR2: LGHDT, YNNKEL (reference sequence).

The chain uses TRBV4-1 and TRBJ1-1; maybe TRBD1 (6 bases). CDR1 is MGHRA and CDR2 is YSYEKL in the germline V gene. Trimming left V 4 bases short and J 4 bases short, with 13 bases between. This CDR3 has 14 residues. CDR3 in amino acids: CASSRPDRSTEAFF. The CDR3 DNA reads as TGCGCCAGCAGCCGCCCGGACAGATCCACTGAAGCTTTCTTT.

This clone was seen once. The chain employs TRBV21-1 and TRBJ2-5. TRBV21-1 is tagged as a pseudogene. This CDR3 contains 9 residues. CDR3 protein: CAKQETQYF. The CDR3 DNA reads TGTGCCAAACAAGAGACCCAGTACTTC.

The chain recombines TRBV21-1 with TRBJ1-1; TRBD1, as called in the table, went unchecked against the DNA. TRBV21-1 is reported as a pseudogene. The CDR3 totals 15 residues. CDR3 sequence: CASSEGQGRNTEAFF. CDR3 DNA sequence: TGTGCCAGCAGCGAAGGACAGGGGAGGAACACTGAAGCTTTCTTT.

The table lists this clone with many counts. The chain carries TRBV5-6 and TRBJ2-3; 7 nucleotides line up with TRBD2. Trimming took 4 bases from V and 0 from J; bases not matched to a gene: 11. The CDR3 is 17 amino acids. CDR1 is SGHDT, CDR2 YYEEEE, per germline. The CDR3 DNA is TGTGCCAGCAGCCCATTCTTGACAGCGGGGAGCACAGATACGCAGTATTTT. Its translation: CASSPFLTAGSTDTQYF.

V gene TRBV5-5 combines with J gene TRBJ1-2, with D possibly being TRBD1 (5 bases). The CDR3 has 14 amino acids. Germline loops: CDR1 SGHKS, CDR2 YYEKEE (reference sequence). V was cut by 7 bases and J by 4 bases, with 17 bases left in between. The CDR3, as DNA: TGTGCCAGCTACCACCAACAGGCGGTCTATGGCTACACCTTC. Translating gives CASYHQQAVYGYTF.

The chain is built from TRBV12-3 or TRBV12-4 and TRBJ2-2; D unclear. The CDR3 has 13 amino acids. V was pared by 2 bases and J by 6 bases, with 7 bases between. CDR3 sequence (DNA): TGTGCCAGCAGTTTATTCGGCTCCGGGGAGCTGTTTTTT. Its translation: CASSLFGSGELFF.

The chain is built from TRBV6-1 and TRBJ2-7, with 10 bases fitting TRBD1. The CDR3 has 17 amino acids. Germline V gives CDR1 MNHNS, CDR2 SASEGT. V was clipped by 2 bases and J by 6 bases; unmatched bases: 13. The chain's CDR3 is CASSEPFEWTGGIEQYF. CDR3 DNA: TGTGCCAGCAGTGAACCGTTCGAATGGACAGGGGGGATCGAGCAGTACTTC.

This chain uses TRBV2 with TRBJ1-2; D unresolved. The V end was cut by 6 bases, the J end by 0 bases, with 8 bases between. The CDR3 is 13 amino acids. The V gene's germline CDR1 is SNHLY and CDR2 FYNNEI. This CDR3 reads CASRGRANYGYTF. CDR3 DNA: TGTGCCAGCAGGGGCAGAGCTAACTATGGCTACACCTTC.

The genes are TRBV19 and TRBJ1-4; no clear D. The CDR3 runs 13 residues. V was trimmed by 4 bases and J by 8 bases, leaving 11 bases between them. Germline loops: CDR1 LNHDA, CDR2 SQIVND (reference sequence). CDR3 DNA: TGTGCCAGTAGTAACGGCGTGCGGGAAAAACTGTTTTTT. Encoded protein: CASSNGVREKLFF.

The CDR3 DNA follows: TGTGCCATCAGTGAGTCGAATGAAGAGACCCAGTACTTC. Translation: CAISESNEETQYF. V and J are TRBV10-3 and TRBJ2-5, with D unclear. CDR1 and CDR2 (germline): ENHRY, SYGVKD. Trimming shortened V by 0 bases and J by 3 bases, and 5 bases separated the two germline ends. The CDR3 covers 13 residues.

The CDR3 nucleotides are TGTGCCTGGACCGAGGGGTCCTACGAGCAGTACTTC. Its protein is CAWTEGSYEQYF. This sequence joins TRBV30 and TRBJ2-7, with D perhaps given as TRBD1 or TRBD2 (5 bases each). The CDR3 loop spans 12 amino acids. Germline V lookup: CDR1 GTSNPN, CDR2 SVGIG (reference sequence). The ends were cut back, 4 bases at V and 1 base at J, with 8 bases in the middle.

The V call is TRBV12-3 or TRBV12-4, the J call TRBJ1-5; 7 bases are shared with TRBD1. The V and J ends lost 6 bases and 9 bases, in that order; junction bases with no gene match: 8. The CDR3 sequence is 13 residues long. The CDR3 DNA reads TGTGCCAGCAGGAGGGGGCTCCGGGCGCCCCAGCATTTT. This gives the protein CASRRGLRAPQHF.

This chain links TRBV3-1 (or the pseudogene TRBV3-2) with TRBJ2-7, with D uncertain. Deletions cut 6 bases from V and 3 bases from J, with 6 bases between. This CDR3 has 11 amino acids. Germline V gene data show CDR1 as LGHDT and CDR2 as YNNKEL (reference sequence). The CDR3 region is CASSPYYEQYF. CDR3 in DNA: TGTGCCAGCAGTCCTTACTACGAGCAGTACTTC.

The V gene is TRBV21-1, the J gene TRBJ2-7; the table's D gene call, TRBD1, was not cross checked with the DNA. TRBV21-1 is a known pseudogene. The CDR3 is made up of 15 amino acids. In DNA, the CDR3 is TGTGCCAGCAGCAGAAAACAGGGGAACTCCTACGAGCAGTACTTC. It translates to CASSRKQGNSYEQYF.

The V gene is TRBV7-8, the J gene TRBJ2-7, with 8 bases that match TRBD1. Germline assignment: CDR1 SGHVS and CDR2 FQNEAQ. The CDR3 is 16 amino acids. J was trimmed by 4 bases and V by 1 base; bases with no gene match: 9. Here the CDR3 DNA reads TGTGCCAGCAGCTTAGTTGCCGGGACAGGTGCGTACGAGCAGTACTTC. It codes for CASSLVAGTGAYEQYF.